Sequencing of this T cell receptor beta chain was carried out in a study of graft-versus-host responses after intestinal transplantation. CDR3 length equals 14 residues. From germline, CDR1 is SNHLY and CDR2 FYNNEI. The V and J ends lost 1 base and 4 bases respectively, with 10 bases between them. As for this clone: The antigen is not known.

Study-wide results and limits: GvH clones were found in recipient marrow; some appeared first in ileum or blood.

Only in-frame clones appear in the TCRdb table, and some are missing; sequencing was by immunoSEQ multiplex PCR. The repertoire holds around 130,000 clones, with approximately 94% as singletons. Specimen: unstimulated CD4+ T cells sorted from spleen or lymph node cells, collected before intestinal transplant. This TCR came from a human donor who received an intestinal transplant. The chain couples TRBV2 to TRBJ1-2, with D unresolved. CDR3 nucleotides: TGTGCCAGCAGTGAAGGTGGACGAACCTATGGCTACACCTTC. Protein sequence: CASSEGGRTYGYTF.